This TCR beta chain is from a study of cytomegalovirus exposure and HLA in healthy donors. For this clone: The antigen is undetermined.

The CDR3 contains 16 residues. After removal of 1 base from V and 4 bases from J, the junction contained 7 bases not matched to a gene. Per germline, CDR1 SGHNT and CDR2 YENEEA. Study-wide results and caveats: Most TCRs appeared rarely, but some public TCRs recurred in many donors. Under 20,000 TCR beta sequences were associated with HLA alleles at 0.05 false discovery rate in a later analysis. Sequencing probably produced one cluster of sequence variants that were highly shared.

PCR primers comprised 60 Vbeta and 13 Jbeta primers. Sequencing used immunoSEQ multiplex PCR; TCRdb keeps in-frame clones, though not all of them. The table lists about 200,000 clones, 80% to 85% of them singletons, with roughly 1.6% in the top ten. The sequence was collected from a woman aged 18-29 years in good health and CMV-seronegative. The chain combines TRBV11-3 with TRBJ2-1; 7 bases agree with TRBD2. Sequencing used PBMCs. CDR3 protein: CASSLGGGVRYNEQFF. Here the CDR3 DNA reads TGTGCCAGCAGCTTAGGGGGGGGAGTTAGATACAATGAGCAGTTCTTC.